Each of the 15 T cell receptor beta chains below was sequenced from the same sample in a study of regulatory T cells in long-lasting Graves disease. Building of the TCR beta libraries involved iRepertoire HTBI primers and Arm-PCR of CDR3 regions. TCRdb re-analysed the multiplex PCR reads in MiXCR, keeping a single row per CDR3 protein. The data contain roughly 500,000 distinct CDR3 sequences, around 12% of them singletons. The time point: newly diagnosed GD, antithyroid drugs for less than 3 months. Extracted PBMC RNA gave rise to the TCR library. These data were likewise used in another study, on T cells in Graves' hyperthyroidism and ophthalmopathy.

The sample here was peripheral blood mononuclear cells (PBMCs), taken at new diagnosis, from a patient treated with antithyroid drugs. These receptors originate from a woman in her thirties with Graves disease.

This clonotype has a count of ten or more. The chain employs TRBV6-1 and TRBJ1-1; the D is unclear. V was trimmed by 6 bases and J by 1 base, leaving 12 bases between them. Per the germline V gene, CDR1 is MNHNS and CDR2 is SASEGT. The CDR3 has 14 residues. The CDR3 nucleotides read TGTGCCAGCAGCGATGTTGAGAGGAACACTGAAGCTTTCTTT. Translating it yields CASSDVERNTEAFF.

The V and J genes are TRBV20-1 and TRBJ1-5; D not certain. The CDR3 totals 13 residues. Looked up from germline, CDR1 is DFQATT and CDR2 is SNEGSKA (reference sequence). V was clipped by 0 bases and J by 7 bases, with 10 bases between them. The CDR3 bases are TGCAGTGCTAGAGATCAAGAATACCAGCCCCAGCATTTT. This translates into CSARDQEYQPQHF.

In DNA, the CDR3 is TGCAGTGCTAGTCCCCAGACCCTGGCCACTGAAGCTTTCTTT. It translates to CSASPQTLATEAFF. The rearrangement joins TRBV20-1 to TRBJ1-1; the D is unclear. This CDR3 region has 14 residues. V was shortened by 3 bases and J by 4 bases, with 15 bases between the two germline ends. Germline CDR1 and CDR2: DFQATT and SNEGSKA (reference sequence).

Written as DNA, the CDR3 is TGTGCCAGCACCTACCGGAACTCCTATAATTCACCCCTCCACTTT. Its translation is CASTYRNSYNSPLHF. V is TRBV27 and J is TRBJ1-6; D is unresolved. Germline lookup yields CDR1 MNHEY and CDR2 SMNVEV (reference sequence). This CDR3 contains 15 residues. V was shortened by 7 bases and J by 0 bases, with 10 bases between the two germline ends.

V gene TRBV12-3 or TRBV12-4 combines with J gene TRBJ2-1; 12 bases line up with TRBD2. The V segment lost 6 bases and the J segment 1 base; nucleotides outside the gene matches: 7. This CDR3 spans 17 amino acids. The CDR3 reads CASSPGTSGLSYNEQFF. CDR3 nucleotides: TGTGCCAGCAGCCCCGGGACTAGCGGGTTATCCTACAATGAGCAGTTCTTC.

CDR3: CASSPQTGQNYNEQFF. As DNA, the CDR3 is TGTGCCAGCAGCCCTCAAACGGGACAGAACTACAATGAGCAGTTCTTC. The genes are TRBV9 and TRBJ2-1; 7 bases map to TRBD1. This CDR3 region has 16 residues. Trimming removed 4 bases from V and 3 bases from J; junction bases left unmatched: 10. Germline-derived CDR1 and CDR2 are SGDLS and YYNGEE.

There are many counts of this clonotype. V gene TRBV7-9 combines with J gene TRBJ2-1, with 9 positions matching TRBD2. The CDR3 spans 16 residues. J lost 5 bases, V lost 0 bases, and 5 bases had no gene match. Germline CDR1 is SEHNR and CDR2 is FQNEAQ (reference sequence). Here the CDR3 reads CASSLAAGGADNEQFF. The CDR3 nucleotides read TGTGCCAGCAGCTTAGCGGCGGGAGGGGCAGACAATGAGCAGTTCTTC.

This clonotype came up many times. The chain recombines TRBV20-1 with TRBJ1-1, with a weak D call TRBD1 (5 bases). The germline V gene has CDR1 DFQATT and CDR2 SNEGSKA (reference sequence). The CDR3 totals 12 residues. V was clipped by 1 base and J by 9 bases, with 12 bases between them. This CDR3 reads CSARAGWGQAFF. The CDR3 bases are TGCAGTGCTAGAGCCGGGTGGGGACAAGCTTTCTTT.

This clonotype was seen repeatedly, ten times or more. The chain carries TRBV3-1 and TRBJ1-1, with no clear D. V lost 5 bases to trimming and J lost 6 bases, with 13 bases between them. CDR1 is LGHDT, CDR2 YNNKEL, per germline (reference sequence). CDR3 length: 13 residues. The CDR3 bases are TGTGCCAGCAGCGAAGGCGCCGGGGCTGAAGCTTTCTTT. It translates to CASSEGAGAEAFF.

The sample holds many counts of this clonotype. The J gene is TRBJ1-5, the V gene TRBV7-8, with a tentative D call TRBD1 (5 bases). The germline V gene encodes CDR1 SGHVS and CDR2 FQNEAQ. V lost 5 bases, J lost 6 bases, and 11 bases lay in between. The CDR3 is 13 amino acids. The CDR3 bases are TGTGCCAGCAGCCCGACAGAAAGTCAGCCCCAGCATTTT. Protein product: CASSPTESQPQHF. The full variable domain, in which reference TRBV7-8 and TRBJ1-5 provide the parts outside the CDR3, is GAGVSQSPRYKVAKRGQDVALRCDPISGHVSLFWYQQALGQGPEFLTYFQNEAQLDKSGLPSDRFFAERPEGSVSTLKIQRTQQEDSAVYLCASSPTESQPQHFGDGTRLSIL.

V and J are TRBV20-1 and TRBJ2-5; maybe TRBD2 (5 bases). Trimming took off 3 bases at V and 2 bases at J, with 19 bases between the two ends. CDR1 is DFQATT and CDR2 is SNEGSKA in the germline V gene (reference sequence). CDR3 length equals 16 residues. In nucleotides, the CDR3 is TGCAGTGCTAGTAAACGGCGTATCCCGGGGCAAGAGACCCAGTACTTC. Protein sequence: CSASKRRIPGQETQYF.

About this clonotype: This may arise from a read error, as a much more abundant clone is one base away. The chain joins TRBV11-2 to TRBJ2-3; 9 bases align to TRBD1. The V segment lost 1 base and the J segment 3 bases; nucleotides outside the gene matches: 11. Germline V CDR1 and CDR2: SGHAT, FQNNGV. This CDR3 has 18 amino acids. CDR3 protein: CASSLVPWTGALTDTQYF. The CDR3 DNA reads TGTGCCAGCAGCTTAGTCCCTTGGACAGGGGCCCTAACAGATACGCAGTATTTT.

The DNA of the CDR3 is TGTGCCAGCAGCTCGCGGGGGGTCGATGGCTACACCTTC. Translation: CASSSRGVDGYTF. J is TRBJ1-2 and V is TRBV7-2, with D maybe TRBD1 (5 bases). The CDR3 loop spans 13 amino acids. V shed 4 bases and J shed 6 bases, with 12 bases lying between them. Germline V gene lookup returns CDR1 SGHTA and CDR2 FQGNSA. The complete variable domain, with remaining parts taken from reference TRBV7-2 and TRBJ1-2, reads GAGVSQSPSNKVTEKGKDVELRCDPISGHTALYWYRQSLGQGLEFLIYFQGNSAPDKSGLPSDRFSAERTGGSVSTLTIQRTQQEDSAVYLCASSSRGVDGYTFGSGTRLTVV.

This clonotype came up a few times. Possible read error: a much larger clone is one base away. The CDR3 end shows no conserved phenylalanine or tryptophan, and so a read error is likely. The chain couples TRBV12-3 or TRBV12-4 to TRBJ1-6; tentative D call: TRBD1 (5 bases). Trimming removed 3 bases from V and 10 bases from J, with 13 bases in between. This CDR3 comprises 14 residues. CDR3 nucleotides: TGTGCCAGCAGTTTCGGCAGGGATGGATCACCCCTCCACTCT. It codes for CASSFGRDGSPLHS.

The V gene is TRBV5-1, the J gene TRBJ1-1; D perhaps matches TRBD1 (5 bases). Germline V gene sequence: CDR1 SGHRS, CDR2 YFSETQ. This CDR3 has 14 residues. V lost 1 base and J lost 4, with 11 bases in between. This CDR3 reads CASSLQGWGTEAFF. The CDR3 region has the DNA TGCGCCAGCAGCTTGCAGGGTTGGGGCACTGAAGCTTTCTTT. The full variable domain, with the rest looked up from reference TRBV5-1 and TRBJ1-1, is KAGVTQTPRYLIKTRGQQVTLSCSPISGHRSVSWYQQTPGQGLQFLFEYFSETQRNKGNFPGRFSGRQFSNSRSEMNVSTLELGDSALYLCASSLQGWGTEAFFGQGTRLTVV.